One and the same sample provided the 11 T cell receptor beta chains below, sequenced in a study of cytomegalovirus exposure and HLA in healthy donors (dated 2017 in TCRdb). Library prep was done by the immunoSEQ multiplex PCR assay. For the multiplex PCR, a mixture combining 60 forward primers for TCR Vbeta segments and 13 reverse primers for TCR Jbeta segments was used. TCRdb mirrors the immuneACCESS table, restricted to in-frame sequences. Some clones are absent from its copies; in checked studies, under half trace to an unresolved V gene, and the reason for the others is unknown. The sample table shows 100,000 to 120,000 clones, and nearly 85% are seen once. The ten biggest clones cover roughly 6% of the sample. Sequenced: PBMCs. The source is a man younger than 35 in good health and CMV-seronegative.

V is TRBV19 and J is TRBJ2-5, with D possibly TRBD1 on 5 matching bases. From germline, CDR1 is LNHDA and CDR2 SQIVND (reference sequence). The V gene lost 2 bases and the J gene lost 6 bases, with 13 bases spanning the gap. The CDR3 extends over 14 amino acids. DNA for the CDR3: TGTGCCAGTAGTATATCGGCAGGGCAGAAGACCCAGTACTTC. Translating it yields CASSISAGQKTQYF.

This clone was counted once. One end of the junction does not line up with germline, which may come from a read error. The chain is built from TRBV7-9 and TRBJ1-5; D call uncertain. CDR3 size: 12 residues. CDR1 and CDR2 (germline): SEHNR, FQNEAQ (reference sequence). The CDR3 loop is CSSSSQNQPQHF. As DNA, the CDR3 is TGTTCCAGCAGCTCACAGAACCAGCCCCAGCATTTT.

The chain has TRBV27 and TRBJ1-2; D perhaps matches TRBD1 (5 bases). The CDR3 totals 14 residues. Trimming took 6 bases from V and 0 from J, leaving 11 bases between them. Germline V gene sequence: CDR1 MNHEY, CDR2 SMNVEV (reference sequence). The CDR3: CASSRGNPNYGYTF. DNA of the CDR3: TGTGCCAGCAGCCGGGGGAACCCTAACTATGGCTACACCTTC.

CDR3 sequence reads: CASRRQHSAWEQFF. The CDR3 region has the DNA TGTGCCAGCAGGAGACAGCATTCGGCTTGGGAGCAGTTCTTC. The J gene is TRBJ2-1, the V gene TRBV27, with a weak D call TRBD1 (5 bases). This CDR3 is 14 amino acids long. Trimming removed 6 bases at V and 10 bases at J, with 19 bases between. The germline CDR1 and CDR2 sequences are MNHEY and SMNVEV (reference sequence).

The V and J genes are TRBV28 and TRBJ1-2, with TRBD1 matching over 11 bases. From germline, CDR1 is MDHEN and CDR2 SYDVKM. The length of the CDR3 is 16 residues. After removal of 8 bases from V and 4 bases from J, the junction contained 12 bases not matched to a gene. CDR3 sequence: CASSRTGGYQGYGYTF. CDR3 sequence (DNA): TGTGCCAGCTCTAGGACAGGGGGCTATCAAGGCTATGGCTACACCTTC.

The chain links TRBV6-6 to TRBJ2-5; 8 nucleotides match TRBD1. V trimming: 8 bases; J trimming: 4 bases; junction bases outside the gene matches: 9. The CDR3 is 14 amino acids. Germline V gene lookup returns CDR1 MNHNY and CDR2 SVGAGI (reference sequence). CDR3 nucleotide sequence: TGTGCCAGCGGACAGGGACTCCCCCGAGAGACCCAGTACTTC. Protein product: CASGQGLPRETQYF.

This clone was seen only a few times. This chain links TRBV7-2 with TRBJ2-7; TRBD2 might be the D (6 bases). The CDR3 is 15 amino acids. V lost 5 bases, J lost 3 bases, and 17 bases lay in between. The germline V gene has CDR1 SGHTA and CDR2 FQGNSA. This CDR3 reads CASSRRGSLSYEQYF. The CDR3 DNA reads TGTGCCAGCAGCCGCCGGGGGTCCCTAAGCTACGAGCAGTACTTC.

Of note for this clone: Compared with germline, one end of the junction differs, possibly owing to a read error. This chain connects TRBV6-1 to TRBJ2-7; D might be TRBD2 (6 bases). The CDR3 is 16 amino acids. Germline CDR1 is MNHNS and CDR2 is SASEGT. Here the CDR3 reads CASSKASLPGRYEQYF. In DNA, the CDR3 is TGTGCCAGCAGTAAAGCTTCCCTACCGGGGAGGTACGAGCAGTACTTC.

This clone has only one observation. The chain joins TRBV6-5 to TRBJ1-1; D perhaps matches TRBD1 (6 bases). This CDR3 spans 15 amino acids. V lost 2 bases and J lost 6, with 16 bases in between. Germline values: CDR1 MNHEY, CDR2 SVGAGI. CDR3 bases: TGTGCCAGCAGTTACACAACTGTTGGGGGCGCTGAAGCTTTCTTT. This translates into CASSYTTVGGAEAFF.

The chain is built from TRBV6-5 and TRBJ2-4, with D perhaps matching TRBD2 (5 bases). This CDR3 region has 15 residues. Trimming took 6 bases from V and 7 from J, leaving 19 bases between them. CDR1 is MNHEY, CDR2 SVGAGI, per germline. The CDR3: CASRPFEREGNIQYF. CDR3 coding DNA: TGTGCCAGCAGGCCCTTTGAGAGGGAAGGGAACATTCAGTACTTC.

This chain connects TRBV4-1 to TRBJ2-7; D might be TRBD1 (5 bases). There are 13 residues in the CDR3. Trimming stripped 1 base from V and 3 bases from J, with 7 bases between. Germline V gives CDR1 MGHRA, CDR2 YSYEKL. The CDR3 DNA reads TGCGCCAGCAGCCAAGGGACACTCTACGAGCAGTACTTC. Amino acids: CASSQGTLYEQYF.